Included here is one T cell receptor beta chain sequence, with context. No antigen is known for it. Germline V gives CDR1 MNHEY, CDR2 SMNVEV (reference sequence). V dropped 4 bases and J dropped 3 bases, with 11 bases sitting between them. This CDR3 region has 14 residues. Unstimulated Tregs (CD4+CD25+CD127-) and CD4+CD25- non-Tregs were sorted from PBMCs. Here immunoSEQ multiplex PCR was the method, and the copy in TCRdb shows in-frame clones only, minus some. In the table there are some 90,000 clones, roughly 92% of which are singletons. The sample belongs to a study of Tregs in tolerant kidney transplant recipients. Study results and limitations: The most relevant donor-specific Treg TCRbeta repertoire apparently came from expansion with activated donor B cells. The small number of patients limits these findings pending further validation.

The sequence derives from a human donor in good health. The rearrangement uses TRBV27 and TRBJ2-3; D possibly matches TRBD1 or TRBD2 (6 bases each). The sample taken for sequencing was CD8+ T cells from blood. CDR3 residues: CASSWGAGTDTQYF. The CDR3 nucleotides read TGTGCCAGCAGTTGGGGGGCGGGGACAGATACGCAGTATTTT.